The 27 T cell receptor beta chains below were found in one sample sequenced in a study of T cells in Graves' hyperthyroidism and ophthalmopathy. Amplified TCR beta CDR3 regions derived from RNA transcripts. Initially, a first-round RT-PCR of the TCR CDR3 employed the HTBI primer set. TCRdb redid the calling of the multiplex PCR reads with MiXCR, one entry per CDR3 protein. The sample holds a few hundred thousand distinct CDR3 sequences, around 14% seen once. Sequenced sample: blood. All receptors come from a woman younger than 30 with Graves' hyperthyroidism.

This clonotype turned up a few times. The chain combines TRBV4-1 with TRBJ2-7; D may match TRBD1 or TRBD2 (5 bases each). Germline CDR1 is MGHRA and CDR2 is YSYEKL. V lost 3 bases and J lost 0, with 12 bases in between. This CDR3 is 15 amino acids long. The CDR3 loop reads CASSHEWDVSYEQYF. The CDR3 nucleotides read TGCGCCAGCAGCCACGAGTGGGACGTCTCCTACGAGCAGTACTTC.

A note on this clonotype: A read error is possible here, since a much larger clone lies one base away. The rearrangement links TRBV5-1 to TRBJ2-5, with D perhaps assigned TRBD1 or TRBD2 (6 bases each). Trimming pared 4 bases from V and 4 bases from J, leaving 17 bases between. The CDR3 totals 15 residues. Germline V lookup: CDR1 SGHRS, CDR2 YFSETQ. The CDR3 here is CASSENPQGGETQYF. In DNA, the CDR3 is TGCGCCAGCAGCGAGAATCCACAGGGAGGAGAGACCCAGTACTTC. Together with reference TRBV5-1 and TRBJ2-5, the CDR3 gives the full variable domain: KAGVTQTPRYLIKTRGQQVTLSCSPISGHRSVSWYQQTPGQGLQFLFEYFSETQRNKGNFPGRFSGRQFSNSRSEMNVSTLELGDSALYLCASSENPQGGETQYFGPGTRLLVL.

This clonotype came up many times. This chain joins TRBV6-2 or TRBV6-3 and TRBJ2-1; D is uncertain. V was shortened by 10 bases and J by 13 bases, with 17 bases between the two germline ends. CDR1 is MNHEY and CDR2 is SVGEGT in the germline V gene. The CDR3 is 11 amino acids. Here the CDR3 DNA reads TGTGCCACCTCCGAGGTAACAGAACAGTTCTTC. Its protein product is CATSEVTEQFF.

Many counts were recorded for this clonotype. This chain joins TRBV5-6 and TRBJ2-4, with D tentatively TRBD1 (5 bases). Trimming left V 4 bases short and J 9 bases short, with 23 bases between. CDR3 size: 16 residues. From germline, CDR1 is SGHDT and CDR2 YYEEEE. The CDR3 DNA reads as TGTGCCAGCAGCCTGTGGGAACTCCGGCAGGGTAGCATTCAGTACTTC. Translation: CASSLWELRQGSIQYF.

The chain links TRBV6-4 to TRBJ1-5; D gene unclear. Trimming removed 0 bases from V and 8 bases from J, with 14 bases in between. CDR3 length equals 15 residues. Germline V lookup: CDR1 MRHNA, CDR2 SNTAGT. The CDR3 nucleotides read TGTGCCAGCAGTGACTCGTACGGCACACACGAGCCCCAGCATTTT. Its translation is CASSDSYGTHEPQHF.

This clonotype was recorded a few times. The J gene is TRBJ2-1, the V gene TRBV20-1; 7 bases align to TRBD1. From germline, CDR1 is DFQATT and CDR2 SNEGSKA (reference sequence). The CDR3 covers 14 residues. The junction had 10 bases not matched to a gene; V was cut back by 6 bases and J by 5 bases. For the CDR3, the DNA is TGCAGTGCAACCCAGGACAGGCTGCACAATGAGCAGTTCTTC. Protein product: CSATQDRLHNEQFF.

The V gene is TRBV5-6, the J gene TRBJ1-2; no clear D. The V gene's germline CDR1 is SGHDT and CDR2 YYEEEE. V was pared by 4 bases and J by 1 base, with 11 bases between. The length of the CDR3 is 14 residues. In DNA, the CDR3 is TGTGCCAGCAGCACCCGGGCCGTTAACTATGGCTACACCTTC. Its protein product is CASSTRAVNYGYTF. Drawing the rest from reference TRBV5-6 and TRBJ1-2, the complete variable domain is DAGVTQSPTHLIKTRGQQVTLRCSPKSGHDTVSWYQQALGQGPQFIFQYYEEEERQRGNFPDRFSGHQFPNYSSELNVNALLLGDSALYLCASSTRAVNYGYTFGSGTRLTVV.

This clonotype has a count of ten or more. The chain carries TRBV20-1 and TRBJ2-3, with TRBD2 matching over 15 bases. The CDR3 loop spans 19 amino acids. V trimming: 4 bases; J trimming: 0 bases; junction bases outside the gene matches: 11. Germline CDR1 DFQATT, CDR2 SNEGSKA (reference sequence). CDR3 region: CSANPRQGLAGGSTDTQYF. Here the CDR3 DNA reads TGCAGTGCTAATCCACGTCAGGGACTAGCGGGAGGAAGCACAGATACGCAGTATTTT.

The chain has TRBV13 and TRBJ2-3; no definite D call. The V end was cut by 5 bases, the J end by 0 bases, with 21 bases between. This CDR3 region has 18 residues. CDR1 and CDR2 (germline): PRHDT, FYEKMQ (reference sequence). CDR3 residues: CASSRDQFGLFSTDTQYF. In DNA form, the CDR3 reads TGTGCCAGCAGCCGAGACCAGTTCGGGCTGTTTAGCACAGATACGCAGTATTTT.

The chain links TRBV19 to TRBJ1-5; 9 bases line up with TRBD1. Germline V gene lookup returns CDR1 LNHDA and CDR2 SQIVND (reference sequence). V shed 4 bases and J 6 bases; nucleotides not matched to a gene: 10. The CDR3 is 16 amino acids. The CDR3 region is CASSNGDRVGIQPQHF. The CDR3 region has the DNA TGTGCCAGTAGTAATGGGGACAGGGTGGGTATTCAGCCCCAGCATTTT.

This clonotype was picked up many times. The rearrangement uses TRBV30 and TRBJ1-2, with 7 nucleotides matching TRBD1. The CDR3 runs to 13 residues. The V gene's germline CDR1 is GTSNPN and CDR2 SVGIG (reference sequence). Trimming cost V 2 bases and J 7 bases; bases outside gene matches: 7. The CDR3 sequence: CAWSTGQVIGYTF. For the CDR3, the DNA is TGTGCCTGGAGTACCGGACAGGTTATTGGCTACACCTTC.

This clonotype occurred many times. The chain joins TRBV30 to TRBJ2-7; 9 bases align to TRBD1. The germline gives CDR1 GTSNPN, CDR2 SVGIG (reference sequence). The CDR3 has 14 amino acids. Germline trimming cut 2 bases from V and 2 bases from J; bases unmatched to any gene: 4. The CDR3 bases are TGTGCCTGGAGTATAACAGGGGGCCCCTACGAGCAGTACTTC. Translating gives CAWSITGGPYEQYF. Full variable domain (missing parts from reference TRBV30 and TRBJ2-7): SQTIHQWPATLVQPVGSPLSLECTVEGTSNPNLYWYRQAAGRGLQLLFYSVGIGQISSEVPQNLSASRPQDRQFILSSKKLLLSDSGFYLCAWSITGGPYEQYFGPGTRLTVT.

This clonotype has at least ten counts. The gene calls are TRBV29-1 and TRBJ1-1; tentative D call: TRBD1 (5 bases). Deletions cut 0 bases from V and 4 bases from J, with 12 bases between. In germline, CDR1 is SQVTM, CDR2 ANQGSEA. This CDR3 region has 14 residues. Here the CDR3 reads CSVEDYEGFTEAFF. CDR3 sequence (DNA): TGCAGCGTTGAAGATTATGAGGGGTTCACTGAAGCTTTCTTT.

At least ten counts were recorded for this clonotype. This chain uses TRBV2 with TRBJ2-1; 10 nucleotides match TRBD2. Per germline, CDR1 SNHLY and CDR2 FYNNEI. The CDR3 consists of 16 residues. V trimming: 3 bases; J trimming: 9 bases; junction bases outside the gene matches: 11. The CDR3 DNA reads TGTGCCAGCAGTGATATCCGTTTCCTAGCGGGAGTTGAGCAGTTCTTC. Protein: CASSDIRFLAGVEQFF.

This clonotype was observed many times. This chain connects TRBV13 to TRBJ2-1, with a possible D match to TRBD2 (5 bases). Per germline, CDR1 PRHDT and CDR2 FYEKMQ (reference sequence). Trimming took 5 bases from V and 4 from J, leaving 18 bases between them. This CDR3 is built from 16 residues. CDR3 amino acids: CASSPPRSRRYNEQFF. The DNA of the CDR3 is TGTGCCAGCAGCCCCCCACGAAGTCGGAGGTACAATGAGCAGTTCTTC.

This chain connects TRBV11-2 to TRBJ1-2, with TRBD1 as a possible D gene (5 bases). The CDR3 consists of 13 residues. Trimming removed 3 bases at V and 8 bases at J, with 13 bases between. The germline V gene encodes CDR1 SGHAT and CDR2 FQNNGV. CDR3 amino acids: CASSLGGARGYTF. DNA of the CDR3: TGTGCCAGCAGCTTGGGGGGAGCTAGGGGCTACACCTTC. The full variable domain, in which reference TRBV11-2 and TRBJ1-2 provide the parts outside the CDR3, is EAGVAQSPRYKIIEKRQSVAFWCNPISGHATLYWYQQILGQGPKLLIQFQNNGVVDDSQLPKDRFSAERLKGVDSTLKIQPAKLEDSAVYLCASSLGGARGYTFGSGTRLTVV.

This clonotype was detected ten times or more. The chain combines TRBV29-1 with TRBJ2-3; D is unresolved. Trimming stripped 3 bases from V and 2 bases from J, with 6 bases between. The V gene's germline CDR1 is SQVTM and CDR2 ANQGSEA. This CDR3 comprises 12 residues. The CDR3 sequence: CSVEGHTDTQYF. CDR3 nucleotide sequence: TGCAGCGTTGAGGGTCACACAGATACGCAGTATTTT.

This clonotype was detected many times. The chain is built from TRBV7-2 and TRBJ2-3; 9 nucleotides match TRBD2. Germline V lookup: CDR1 SGHTA, CDR2 FQGNSA. The CDR3 extends over 14 amino acids. The V and J ends lost 3 bases and 4 bases, in that order; junction bases with no gene match: 2. CDR3 loop: CASSFSGSPDTQYF. The CDR3 DNA follows: TGTGCCAGCAGCTTTAGCGGGAGCCCAGATACGCAGTATTTT.

This clonotype was counted only a few times. The rearrangement uses TRBV6-5 and TRBJ2-3; TRBD2 aligns across 9 bases. The CDR3 loop spans 18 amino acids. The junction had 10 bases not matched to a gene; V was cut back by 2 bases and J by 1 base. Germline V gene data show CDR1 as MNHEY and CDR2 as SVGAGI. CDR3 loop: CASSYNPASGTRTDTQYF. DNA for the CDR3: TGTGCCAGCAGTTACAATCCGGCTAGCGGGACCCGCACAGATACGCAGTATTTT.

This clonotype was seen many times. The junction does not match germline at one end; this may be a read error. CDR3: CASSWGSQETQYF. Here the CDR3 DNA reads TGTGCCAGCAGTTGGGGGAGTCAAGAGACCCAGTACTTC. This rearrangement joins TRBV5-1 to TRBJ2-5, with D possibly being TRBD1 or TRBD2 (5 bases each). The length of the CDR3 is 13 residues. Germline lookup yields CDR1 SGHRS and CDR2 YFSETQ.

Many counts were recorded for this clonotype. The chain uses TRBV12-5 and TRBJ1-2; D is unclear. The V and J ends lost 1 base and 4 bases respectively, with 7 bases between them. This CDR3 has 13 residues. Germline V gene data show CDR1 as LGHNT and CDR2 as FRNRAP. CDR3 in amino acids: CASGLDRAYGYTF. CDR3 sequence (DNA): TGTGCTAGTGGTTTGGACAGAGCCTATGGCTACACCTTC.

This clonotype appeared a few times. The chain uses TRBV19 and TRBJ2-1; TRBD2 matches 14 bases. This CDR3 is built from 16 residues. Germline V gives CDR1 LNHDA, CDR2 SQIVND (reference sequence). Germline trimming cut 3 bases from V and 8 bases from J; bases unmatched to any gene: 6. CDR3 nucleotide sequence: TGTGCCAGTAGTATTACTGGGACTAGCGGGAGCTATGAGCAGTTCTTC. Protein sequence: CASSITGTSGSYEQFF. The complete variable domain, with remaining parts taken from reference TRBV19 and TRBJ2-1, reads DGGITQSPKYLFRKEGQNVTLSCEQNLNHDAMYWYRQDPGQGLRLIYYSQIVNDFQKGDIAEGYSVSREKKESFPLTVTSAQKNPTAFYLCASSITGTSGSYEQFFGPGTRLTVL.

This clonotype was counted many times. This CDR3 reads CASSQDRRNYGYTF. CDR3 in DNA: TGTGCCAGCAGCCAAGACCGCAGGAACTATGGCTACACCTTC. The gene calls are TRBV3-1 and TRBJ1-2; D call uncertain. The CDR3 has 14 amino acids. Germline V CDR1 and CDR2: LGHDT, YNNKEL (reference sequence). Trimming shortened V by 0 bases and J by 2 bases, and 7 bases separated the two germline ends.

This clonotype has at least ten counts. The chain links TRBV5-1 to TRBJ2-7, with D unclear. The V gene lost 2 bases and the J gene lost 0 bases, with 12 bases spanning the gap. Germline values: CDR1 SGHRS, CDR2 YFSETQ. The CDR3 covers 15 residues. CDR3 sequence (DNA): TGCGCCAGCAGCTTAGGAGACTTCGGCTCCTACGAGCAGTACTTC. Translating it yields CASSLGDFGSYEQYF.

The sample holds a few counts of this clonotype. A much larger clonotype is one base distant, so this may be a read error. The chain links TRBV27 to TRBJ2-1; tentatively, D is TRBD1 (5 bases). Germline assignment: CDR1 MNHEY and CDR2 SMNVEV (reference sequence). Trimming stripped 2 bases from V and 5 bases from J, with 13 bases between. The CDR3 runs to 15 residues. The CDR3 DNA is TGTGCCAGCAGTTTAAAAGGGGCAAGGAACAATGAGCAGTTCTTC. It codes for CASSLKGARNNEQFF.

The sample holds many counts of this clonotype. This chain uses TRBV6-1 with TRBJ2-5; D remains ambiguous. The CDR3 has 13 residues. V dropped 7 bases and J dropped 2 bases, with 11 bases sitting between them. Germline CDR1 reads MNHNS; CDR2 reads SASEGT. CDR3 sequence: CASTADSQETQYF. The CDR3 bases are TGTGCCAGCACCGCTGATTCTCAAGAGACCCAGTACTTC.

This clonotype was counted at least ten times. The chain combines TRBV2 with TRBJ2-3, with 7 positions matching TRBD2. J gave up 2 bases and V 5 bases, and 4 bases lay outside the gene matches. The CDR3 runs 14 residues. Germline CDR1 reads SNHLY; CDR2 reads FYNNEI. Here the CDR3 DNA reads TGTGCCAGCAGTAGCCGGGACTACACAGATACGCAGTATTTT. Its protein is CASSSRDYTDTQYF.